These 23 T cell receptor beta chains came from one sample sequenced in a study of blood T cells in healthy people across ages. Alongside a J-beta primer mix, a sample-barcoded 5' primer served in a second PCR lasting about 6 to 11 cycles. TCRdb itself ran the 5' RACE reads through MiXCR, one entry per CDR3 protein. The sample holds hundreds of thousands of distinct CDR3 sequences, more than 50% seen once. Source material: blood. The receptor source for this set is a middle-aged man in good health.

The chain combines TRBV7-8 with TRBJ2-5; D possibly corresponds to TRBD2 (5 bases). Looked up from germline, CDR1 is SGHVS and CDR2 is FQNEAQ. CDR3 length: 14 amino acids. V lost 6 bases and J 5 bases, leaving 16 bases between the germline ends. The CDR3 protein is CASRMEAGRETQYF. For the CDR3, the DNA is TGTGCCAGCAGAATGGAGGCAGGCCGGGAGACCCAGTACTTC.

This chain links TRBV5-1 with TRBJ2-1; D call uncertain. This CDR3 is 13 amino acids long. In germline, CDR1 is SGHRS, CDR2 YFSETQ. V dropped 7 bases and J dropped 4 bases, with 12 bases sitting between them. CDR3 nucleotide sequence: TGCGCCAGCTCAATCGACACTTACAATGAGCAGTTCTTC. The encoded protein is CASSIDTYNEQFF.

This chain links TRBV7-2 with TRBJ2-6; D uncertain. The CDR3 spans 18 residues. Germline V gene sequence: CDR1 SGHTA, CDR2 FQGNSA. Trimming took off 0 bases at V and 0 bases at J, with 12 bases between the two ends. The CDR3 nucleotides are TGTGCCAGCAGCTTAGCGTCCGGACGGGCCTCTGGGGCCAACGTCCTGACTTTC. This gives the protein CASSLASGRASGANVLTF.

The CDR3 coding sequence is TGCGCCAGCAGCCTAGGGACAGAGCGGAGCGACCAGTACTTC. It yields the protein CASSLGTERSDQYF. This chain joins TRBV5-1 and TRBJ2-5; TRBD1 matches 7 bases. The V gene's germline CDR1 is SGHRS and CDR2 YFSETQ. The CDR3 runs 14 residues. J gave up 10 bases and V 4 bases, and 13 bases lay outside the gene matches.

The chain couples TRBV20-1 to TRBJ1-1; maybe TRBD1 (5 bases). V lost 3 bases, J lost 4 bases, and 9 bases lay in between. CDR1 is DFQATT and CDR2 is SNEGSKA in the germline V gene (reference sequence). The CDR3 is 12 amino acids. CDR3 sequence reads: CSARGEGTEAFF. CDR3 DNA sequence: TGCAGTGCTAGGGGGGAGGGCACTGAAGCTTTCTTT.

The chain has TRBV7-3 and TRBJ2-5; D is perhaps TRBD2 (6 bases). Trimming removed 1 base at V and 0 bases at J, with 15 bases between. The CDR3 consists of 17 residues. Germline V gives CDR1 SGHTA, CDR2 FQGTGA. DNA of the CDR3: TGTGCCAGCAGCTTAAAGGGCGGGGATCGCCACCAAGAGACCCAGTACTTC. It codes for CASSLKGGDRHQETQYF.

The CDR3 spells CASSLRRTVTNEKLFF. CDR3 DNA sequence: TGTGCCAGCAGCCTCCGTCGGACAGTAACTAATGAAAAACTGTTTTTT. The J gene is TRBJ1-4, the V gene TRBV3-1, with D perhaps TRBD1 (6 bases). V dropped 4 bases and J dropped 1 base, with 13 bases sitting between them. This CDR3 has 16 residues. Germline values: CDR1 LGHDT, CDR2 YNNKEL (reference sequence).

The chain couples TRBV21-1 to TRBJ2-5; the D call TRBD2 from the table was never checked on the DNA. TRBV21-1 has pseudogene status. The CDR3 consists of 19 residues. The CDR3 loop reads CASSKWASGGPRGVVTQYF. As DNA, the CDR3 is TGTGCCAGCAGCAAATGGGCTAGCGGGGGGCCGCGTGGAGTGGTGACCCAGTACTTC.

The chain employs TRBV27 and TRBJ1-2; the D is unclear. CDR1 MNHEY and CDR2 SMNVEV come from the germline V gene (reference sequence). The V and J ends lost 1 base and 2 bases respectively, with 14 bases between them. The CDR3 sequence is 16 residues long. This chain's CDR3 is CASSLFPGGQNYGYTF. CDR3 DNA: TGTGCCAGCAGTTTATTCCCGGGCGGGCAGAACTATGGCTACACCTTC.

For the CDR3, the DNA is TGTGCCAGCAGCTTAAGGGGACTAGCGGGGGGGCTGAATGAGCAGTTCTTC. This encodes CASSLRGLAGGLNEQFF. This chain joins TRBV7-2 and TRBJ2-1; 16 nucleotides agree with TRBD2. The V and J ends lost 2 bases and 7 bases, in that order; junction bases with no gene match: 5. Germline loops: CDR1 SGHTA, CDR2 FQGNSA. This CDR3 region has 17 residues.

The gene calls are TRBV4-2 and TRBJ2-1, with 8 nucleotides matching TRBD2. V was clipped by 1 base and J by 9 bases; unmatched bases: 14. This CDR3 spans 17 amino acids. The germline CDR1 and CDR2 sequences are LGHNA and YNFKEQ. The CDR3 reads CASSQGSGLAGNIEQFF. CDR3 DNA sequence: TGTGCCAGCAGCCAAGGCTCTGGCCTAGCGGGTAATATTGAGCAGTTCTTC.

The chain uses TRBV6-4 and TRBJ2-1; D possibly corresponds to TRBD1 (6 bases). In germline, CDR1 is MRHNA, CDR2 SNTAGT. This CDR3 is 16 amino acids long. The V end was cut by 6 bases, the J end by 0 bases, with 15 bases between. CDR3 region: CASSPTGAGSYNEQFF. The CDR3 nucleotides read TGTGCCAGCAGCCCGACAGGTGCGGGCTCCTACAATGAGCAGTTCTTC.

V usage is TRBV21-1 and J usage is TRBJ2-1. TRBV21-1 is tagged as a pseudogene. CDR3 length: 13 residues. CDR3 loop: CASRRQPYNEQFF. CDR3 in DNA: TGTGCCAGCAGAAGGCAACCATACAATGAGCAGTTCTTC.

This rearrangement joins TRBV21-1 to TRBJ2-7. TRBV21-1 constitutes a pseudogene. The CDR3 loop spans 15 amino acids. CDR3 sequence: CASSRFGGTTYEQYF. The CDR3 coding sequence is TGTGCCAGCAGCAGGTTCGGCGGGACCACCTACGAGCAGTACTTC.

As for this clonotype: At one end the junction does not follow the germline gene, possibly because of a read error. The chain recombines TRBV20-1 with TRBJ2-5; possible D gene TRBD1, 6 bases. Germline CDR1 and CDR2: DFQATT and SNEGSKA (reference sequence). The CDR3 runs to 16 residues. The chain's CDR3 is CRATPFDGSRGETQYF. DNA for the CDR3: TGCAGAGCTACCCCGTTTGATGGGTCGAGGGGGGAGACCCAGTACTTC.

The J gene is TRBJ1-2, the V gene TRBV10-3; D is uncertain. The CDR3 sequence is 14 residues long. CDR1 is ENHRY and CDR2 is SYGVKD in the germline V gene. Trimming pared 8 bases from V and 2 bases from J, leaving 15 bases between. The CDR3 sequence is CAIPQTGGNYGYTF. CDR3 in DNA: TGTGCCATCCCCCAGACGGGCGGGAACTATGGCTACACCTTC.

This clonotype was detected only a few times. The chain is built from TRBV5-1 and TRBJ2-2; maybe TRBD2 (7 bases). CDR3 length: 15 amino acids. The ends were cut back, 7 bases at V and 6 bases at J, with 19 bases in the middle. Germline V CDR1 and CDR2: SGHRS, YFSETQ. As DNA, the CDR3 is TGCGCCAGCGGCGTGGGGGGGGCCGAATCCGGGGAGCTGTTTTTT. Encoded protein: CASGVGGAESGELFF.

The chain uses TRBV3-1 and TRBJ1-2; TRBD1 agrees at 7 bases. The ends lost 5 bases at V and 4 bases at J; junction bases unmatched: 10. The CDR3 runs 15 residues. The germline gives CDR1 LGHDT, CDR2 YNNKEL (reference sequence). CDR3: CASSLQGVMRYGYTF. The CDR3 DNA reads as TGTGCCAGCAGCTTGCAGGGGGTGATGCGCTATGGCTACACCTTC.

Here the CDR3 reads CASSPGQGKTQYF. CDR3 nucleotide sequence: TGTGCCAGCAGCCCGGGACAGGGGAAGACCCAGTACTTC. The chain combines TRBV7-2 with TRBJ2-5, with TRBD1 matching over 10 bases. The CDR3 extends over 13 amino acids. Germline V gene lookup returns CDR1 SGHTA and CDR2 FQGNSA. Trimming took 5 bases from V and 6 from J; bases not matched to a gene: 3.

The CDR3 reads CASRQTATNEKLFF. DNA for the CDR3: TGTGCCAGCAGACAGACCGCAACTAATGAAAAACTGTTTTTT. The chain carries TRBV5-4 and TRBJ1-4; D unresolved. This CDR3 comprises 14 residues. Germline CDR1 SGHNT, CDR2 YYREEE (reference sequence). V lost 5 bases and J 0 bases, leaving 8 bases between the germline ends.

The chain carries TRBV18 and TRBJ2-5; D uncertain. Deletions cut 6 bases from V and 3 bases from J, with 5 bases between. Germline values: CDR1 KGHSH, CDR2 LQKENI. The CDR3 length is 11 residues. The chain's CDR3 is CASSIKETQYF. In nucleotides, the CDR3 is TGTGCCAGCTCCATAAAAGAGACCCAGTACTTC.

This chain links TRBV20-1 with TRBJ2-3; 9 bases align to TRBD2. CDR3 size: 18 residues. Germline-derived CDR1 and CDR2 are DFQATT and SNEGSKA (reference sequence). V lost 6 bases, J lost 0 bases, and 16 bases stayed unmatched. The CDR3 DNA sequence: TGCAGTGCGCCCCTGGGGCTAGCGGGGCAGAAGAGCACAGATACGCAGTATTTT. This sequence encodes CSAPLGLAGQKSTDTQYF.

V gene TRBV6-2 or TRBV6-3 combines with J gene TRBJ2-7, with a tentative D call TRBD2 (5 bases). CDR3 size: 17 residues. Germline loops: CDR1 MNHEY, CDR2 SVGEGT. With 8 bases removed from V and 7 bases from J, the gap between germline ends came to 30 bases. The CDR3 coding sequence is TGTGCCAGCCAAACAGTGGGAGTCTCTAGCTCCTACAATGAGCAGTACTTC. This gives the protein CASQTVGVSSSYNEQYF.